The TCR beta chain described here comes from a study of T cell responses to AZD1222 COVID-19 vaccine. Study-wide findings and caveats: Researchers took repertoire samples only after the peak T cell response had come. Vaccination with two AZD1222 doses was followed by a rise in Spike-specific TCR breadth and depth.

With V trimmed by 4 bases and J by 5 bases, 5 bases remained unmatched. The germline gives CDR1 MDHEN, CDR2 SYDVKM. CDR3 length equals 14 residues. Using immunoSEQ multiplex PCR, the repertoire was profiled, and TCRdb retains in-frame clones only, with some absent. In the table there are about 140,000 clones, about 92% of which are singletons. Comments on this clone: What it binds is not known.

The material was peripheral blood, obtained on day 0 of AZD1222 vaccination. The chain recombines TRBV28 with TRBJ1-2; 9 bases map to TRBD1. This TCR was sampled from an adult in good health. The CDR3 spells CASSSPGTGYGYTF. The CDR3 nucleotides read TGTGCCAGCAGTTCGCCCGGGACAGGGTATGGCTACACCTTC.